This paragraph covers one T cell receptor (beta chain) sequence. This clone has a handful of counts. Its antigen remains undetermined. Per-nucleotide qualities are absent, and no much larger clonotype sits a single base away. The data derive from a study of cytomegalovirus exposure and HLA in healthy donors (dated by TCRdb to 2016 to 2017). Some background on the complete study: An earlier analysis of 587 of the donors reported over 250 Gb of sequence data and around 110 million unique TCR beta sequences obtained from around 170 million T cells. Alongside the repertoire data, information on donor age, sex, ethnicity and CMV serostatus was compiled. A later genetic analysis took genome-wide SNP genotypes for about 65% of the roughly 670 donors and used that subset as a discovery cohort. To predict cytomegalovirus infection status, the study brought together high-throughput TCR immunosequencing, statistical association of individual TCRs with disease status, and machine learning. Besides the first cohort of some 670 subjects, a separate validation cohort made up of 120 or so different subjects was used. All discovery cohort repertoires had been generated using a single sequencing platform. Of the roughly 400 genotyped donors, 65% to 90% were placed in the genetic ancestry cluster associated with self-reported Caucasian donors. A later analysis re-examined previously published TCR beta repertoires from over 500 donors and added high-resolution HLA genotyping to investigate patterns of TCR occurrence. Typing coverage differed by locus: A, B, C, DRB1 and DQB1 were typed in about 620-640 donors, DQA1 in 500 to 550, DPA1 in around 610, and DPB1 in 450 to 490. The T cell repertoires of some 670 subjects were profiled by immunosequencing and related to cytomegalovirus serostatus. An early release that covered around 590 HLA-typed donors contained approximately 300 gigabases of sequencing data and tens of millions of unique TCR sequences. Rather than using new phenotypic data, the later analysis identified candidate immune exposures from TCR beta sequences and from how often those sequences occurred across donors. Among a few hundred genotyped donors of the cohort, an average of approximately 240,000 unique TCR beta nucleotide sequences were sequenced per donor, around 18% of them non-productive. An earlier analysis of 587 of the donors applied high-throughput TCR beta sequencing to assess whether each TCR beta V gene segment acted as functional or pseudogenic. Class I and class II HLA loci were covered by the typing at four-digit resolution. The study was designed to test whether signatures of past pathogen exposure could be identified by cataloging public T cell receptors. A few DR-DQ haplotypes were treated as single units for association and clustering because of strong linkage in the cohort.

Points the paper makes about the study in general: Most TCR sequences were observed very rarely across donors, whereas some public TCRs were present in many individuals. The only immune exposure information available for the cohort was CMV serostatus. According to a later analysis, TCR association rates differed among HLA loci, with DRB1 alleles showing the most associated TCRs and HLA-C alleles showing the fewest. In a later analysis, most CMV-associated TCR beta chains were found to appear HLA-restricted, with HLA associations seemingly driven largely by CMV exposure. Because HLA typing was unavailable for some donors at each locus, only the typed subset was used in association tests. The classifier was reported to diagnose cytomegalovirus status with high specificity and sensitivity in both the original cohort and the validation cohort. In a later analysis, 15,000 to 20,000 TCR beta sequences were associated with specific HLA alleles at a false discovery rate of 0.05. Compared with the roughly 670-donor mean, donors in an Asian-associated ancestry cluster had fewer N-insertions in productive TCRs, according to a later genetic analysis. The earlier analysis of approximately 560 of the donors excluded some 15 rarely observed V segments, including chromosome 9 orphons, because counts were too low. The study listed 150 to 200 TCR beta chains as associated with cytomegalovirus. Compared with equally common non-associated chains, HLA-associated TCR beta chains in a later analysis were more clonally expanded and had lower generation probabilities. Correlated functional status among segregating V segments might reflect linkage disequilibrium, but an unknown experimental factor could not be ruled out. A cluster of highly shared sequence variants was judged likely to be a technical artifact of the sequencing pipeline. When HLA alleles, especially DR and DQ, strongly co-occurred, TCR associations were difficult to assign to individual alleles. Some IMGT-functional V segments, including TRBV6-2 and TRBV6-3, could not be told apart with the 87-base-pair reads, so those segments were excluded. This cohort had only TCR beta chains sequenced, and the lack of alpha or paired-chain data limited which features could be detected. Several of the top co-occurrence clusters appeared to be linked to parvovirus B19, influenza, CMV and Epstein-Barr virus, according to a later analysis. According to the authors, the approach could potentially be generalized to other disease states and immunological phenotypes. V-gene and J-gene trimming of TCR beta chains was associated with a missense DCLRE1C variant in a later genetic analysis, and the association was replicated in an independent cohort. Sequencing depth was assumed to be roughly uniform across donors in the presence/absence analyses, though that assumption may not hold. Broadly in line with IMGT annotations, most TCR beta V segments showed up in productive rearrangements about 87% or about 30% of the time in an earlier analysis of 587 of the donors. In vitro tests confirmed that a few of the cytomegalovirus-associated TCR beta chains recognize cytomegalovirus antigens. A further reported finding was that TCR beta sequences accurately predicted the HLA-A and HLA-B alleles for most subjects in the first cohort.

In total, 666 healthy bone marrow donors made up the cohort. All cohort members were sampled while nominally healthy, although unrecorded immune exposures were likely present. The donor tested CMV seropositive and was one of the 289 seropositive cohort members. A peripheral blood sample was provided by each donor, and peripheral blood mononuclear cells were used for TCR beta sequencing. Genomic DNA extraction from the blood cell samples was performed with the Qiagen DNeasy Blood Extraction Kit. Libraries were built with the immunoSEQ multiplex PCR assay. For the multiplex PCR, a mixture combining 60 forward primers for TCR Vbeta segments and 13 reverse primers for TCR Jbeta segments was used. The CDR3 region of rearranged TCR beta genes was amplified from genomic DNA by a multiplex PCR assay. On the Illumina HiSeq System, the amplified TCR beta libraries were sequenced as 87-base-pair reads. Processing in the source paper ran as follows. Across the 600 to 700 repertoires, a later analysis counted around 80 million unique TCR beta chains, 9.5 million to 13 million of which were shared by at least two donors. Raw reads were error-corrected and collapsed into unique sequences with a nearest-neighbor algorithm that merged closely related sequences to remove PCR and sequencing errors. To assign V, D and J gene segments, CDR3 sequences were aligned to IMGT reference sequences. For a sequence to be retained, a match of at least six nucleotides was required to both a V gene segment and a J gene segment. Rearrangements were classified as productive when the CDR3 lacked stop codons and remained in frame with V and J, and all other rearrangements were classified as non-productive. Following IMGT convention, CDR3 was defined as the stretch from the second conserved V-encoded cysteine to the conserved J-encoded phenylalanine. In an earlier analysis of more than 550 of the donors, sequences lacking an unambiguous match to a single V gene segment were excluded. An earlier analysis of about 590 of the donors classified V segments as functional when productive rearrangements were above 56.7% and as segregating when the standard deviation between donors was above 5%. To diagnose cytomegalovirus status from the catalog of TCR beta chain sequences, a statistical classification framework was built. In a later analysis, V and J genes were assigned by comparing TCR nucleotide sequences against IMGT/GENE-DB human TR gene sequences. Using the TCRdist pipeline, a later analysis assigned CDR3 sequences along with most-parsimonious VDJ recombination scenarios. In a later analysis, every TCR beta chain was defined by the combination of its CDR3 amino acid sequence and its V-gene family, and reads without a unique V-gene family were dropped. In a later analysis, 450 to 600 highly shared, low-generation-probability nucleotide sequences were removed to address suspected cross-contamination and a sequencing artifact. In a later analysis, a clonal expansion index for each public chain was calculated from normalized within-repertoire ranks of inferred template counts. Generation probabilities in a later analysis came from a VDJ recombination model fitted to out-of-frame rearrangements, and those results were checked against IGoR. In a later analysis, hypergeometric tests were used to score TCR-TCR, TCR-HLA and TCR-CMV co-occurrence, with a repertoire-size bias correction applied to TCR pairs. In a later analysis, false discovery rates were estimated by permuting HLA or CMV assignments 20 times. In a later analysis, co-occurring TCRs were grouped using DBSCAN, and TCRdist sequence similarity was added for clustering within HLA-allele-positive subsets. Repertoires with fewer than 30,000 or more than 120,000 public chains were left out of co-occurrence clustering, as were a few repertoires with anomalous nucleotide sharing. The immuneACCESS repertoire file appears here via TCRdb, limited to in-frame rearrangements. These files lack a portion of the clones; in checked studies, under half of the deficit traces to unresolved V genes, and the cause of the others is not known. The V and J calls and clone size were taken over from that table, and D and trimming were inferred from the DNA. In all, the sample holds about 160,000 clones, and about 80% of those were seen once. The ten largest account for roughly 3.7% of the sample.

Including cysteine and phenylalanine, the CDR3 has 13 amino acids. The CDR3 DNA has 39 bases and is translated from base 1. Cut back by 5 bases and 2 bases, the V and J ends lie 10 bases apart. CDR1 and CDR2 were assigned from the germline V gene as SGHRS and YFSETQ. This TCR derives from a man younger than 45 in good health and CMV-seropositive. The sequence joins TRBV5-1 to TRBJ2-5, and the D gene may be TRBD2, 6 bases matching. Sequencing was carried out using PBMCs. The CDR3 has the sequence CASRFGGQETQYF. The nucleotide sequence reads as follows: TGCGCCAGCAGATTCGGGGGTCAAGAGACCCAGTACTTC.